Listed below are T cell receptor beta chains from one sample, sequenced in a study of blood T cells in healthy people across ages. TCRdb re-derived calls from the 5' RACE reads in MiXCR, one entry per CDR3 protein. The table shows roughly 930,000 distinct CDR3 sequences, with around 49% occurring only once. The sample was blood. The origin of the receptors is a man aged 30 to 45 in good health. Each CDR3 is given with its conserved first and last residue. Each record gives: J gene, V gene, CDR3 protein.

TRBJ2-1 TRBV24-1 CATSDFERSYNEQFF
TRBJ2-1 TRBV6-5 CASSYALGVGQFF
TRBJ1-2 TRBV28 CASSLQEGAPYGYTF
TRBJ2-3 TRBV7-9 CASSWARIDTQYF
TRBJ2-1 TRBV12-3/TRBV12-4 CASSRVQVARNEQFF
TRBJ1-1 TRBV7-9 CASSFPQVELTEAFF
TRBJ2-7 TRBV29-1 CSVDVESSYEQYF
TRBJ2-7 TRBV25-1 CASTAWSGFEQYF
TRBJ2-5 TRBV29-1 CSVGQRETQYF
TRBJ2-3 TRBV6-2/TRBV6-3 CASSTAASPDTQYF
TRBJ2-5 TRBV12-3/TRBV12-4 CASSKYSSGLAGGRAQETQYF
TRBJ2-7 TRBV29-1 CSVTLTGSRYEQYF
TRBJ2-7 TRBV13 CASSSEDGPGQYF
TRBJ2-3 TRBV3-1 CASSHLTDTQYF
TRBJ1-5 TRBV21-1 CASSPRSPGPYPQHF
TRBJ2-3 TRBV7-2 CASSTIRSTDTQYF
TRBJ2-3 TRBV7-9 CASSVSRDTYTQYF
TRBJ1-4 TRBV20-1 CSARDNIREMLNEKLFF
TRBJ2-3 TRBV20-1 CSARAGPADTQYF
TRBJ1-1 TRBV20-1 CSARDRLGRTEAFF
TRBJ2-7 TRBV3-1 CASSVPGQGFYEQYF
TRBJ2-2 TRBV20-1 CSAGEASTGELFF
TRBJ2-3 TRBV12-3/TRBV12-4 CASRRGLGTDTQYF
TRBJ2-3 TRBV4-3 CASSQDRGGITDTQYF
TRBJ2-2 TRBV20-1 CSARDLQMNTGELFF
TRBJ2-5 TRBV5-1 CATTQGSQETQYF
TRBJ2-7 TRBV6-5 CASQAAPLSYEQYF
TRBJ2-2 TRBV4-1 CASSQDGGSVGDTGELFF
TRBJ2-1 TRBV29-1 CSVEDGETDSYNEQFF
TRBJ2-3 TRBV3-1 CASSHPSGNTDTQYF
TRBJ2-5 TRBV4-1 CASSQESGETQYF
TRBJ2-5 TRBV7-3 CASSLGLGLAQETQYF
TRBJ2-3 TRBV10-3 CAIRRAGGRDTQYF
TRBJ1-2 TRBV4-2 CASSQDYTDYGYTF
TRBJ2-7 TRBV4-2 CASSQDHNYEQYF
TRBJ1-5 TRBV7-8 CASSSKRQGAYQPQHF
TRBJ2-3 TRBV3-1 CASSGQSRDTQYF
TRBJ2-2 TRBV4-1 CASSQRPPTEMNTGELFF